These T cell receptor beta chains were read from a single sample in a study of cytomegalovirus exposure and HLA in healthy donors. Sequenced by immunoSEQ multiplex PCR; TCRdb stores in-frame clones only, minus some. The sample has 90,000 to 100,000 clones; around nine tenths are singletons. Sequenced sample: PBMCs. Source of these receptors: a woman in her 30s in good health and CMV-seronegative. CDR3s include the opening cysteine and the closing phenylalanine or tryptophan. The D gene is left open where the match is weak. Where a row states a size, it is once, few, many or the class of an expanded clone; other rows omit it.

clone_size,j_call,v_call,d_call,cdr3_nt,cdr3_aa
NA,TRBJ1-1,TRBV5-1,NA,TGCGCCAGCCGCAGGGGGAACACTGAAGCTTTCTTT,CASRRGNTEAFF
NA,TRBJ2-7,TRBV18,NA,TGTGCCAGCTCTCCGAGGGGGTTCTACGAGCAGTACTTC,CASSPRGFYEQYF
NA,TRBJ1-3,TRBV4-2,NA,TGTGCCAGCAGCCAAGATATTCCCGCAGTGATCTCTGGAAACACCATATATTTT,CASSQDIPAVISGNTIYF
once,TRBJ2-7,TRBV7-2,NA,TGTGCCAGCAGCTTATCAGGCTCGTCCTACGAGCAGTACTTC,CASSLSGSSYEQYF
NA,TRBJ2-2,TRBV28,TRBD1,TGTGCCAGCAGTTTTCTTGGGACAGCTTTCGGGGAGCTGTTTTTT,CASSFLGTAFGELFF
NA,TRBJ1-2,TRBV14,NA,TGTGCCAGCAGCCAAGCCAGGGATTATGGCTACACCTTC,CASSQARDYGYTF
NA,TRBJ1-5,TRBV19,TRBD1,TGTGCCAGTAGTACCGACAGGGTGAATCAGCCCCAGCATTTT,CASSTDRVNQPQHF
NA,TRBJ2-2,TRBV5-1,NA,TGCGCCAGCACCGCGATTGGACAGGGAGGGACCGGGGAGCTGTTTTTT,CASTAIGQGGTGELFF
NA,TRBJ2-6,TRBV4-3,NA,TGCGCCAGCAGCCGATACCGGGGGTCTGGGGCCAACGTCCTGACTTTC,CASSRYRGSGANVLTF
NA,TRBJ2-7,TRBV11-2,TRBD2,TGTGCCAGCAGCGCGGATCCTAGCGGGAGGGAGCAGTACTTC,CASSADPSGREQYF
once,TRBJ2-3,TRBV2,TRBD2,TGTGCCAGCAGTCTCCAACCGACTAGCGGGGGGGAGGATACGCAGTATTTT,CASSLQPTSGGEDTQYF
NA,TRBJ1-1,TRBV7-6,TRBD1,TGTGCCAGCAGCTTAGGTTCTTCGACAGGGAAGAACACTGAAGCTTTCTTT,CASSLGSSTGKNTEAFF
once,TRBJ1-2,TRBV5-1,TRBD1,TGCGCCAGCAGCCTCGGGTGGACAGGGATAGAATCGGAGGATGGCTACACCTTC,CASSLGWTGIESEDGYTF
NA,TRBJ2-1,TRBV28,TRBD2,TGTGCCAGCAGTTTATGGGCTAGCGGGAGTACGTATGAGCAGTTCTTC,CASSLWASGSTYEQFF
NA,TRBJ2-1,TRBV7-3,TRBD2,TGTGCCAGCAGCTTAACTATCGGGGGGAACTATGAGCAGTTCTTC,CASSLTIGGNYEQFF
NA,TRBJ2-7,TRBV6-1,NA,TGTGCCAGCAGCTTTACAGGAGAGCAGTACTTC,CASSFTGEQYF
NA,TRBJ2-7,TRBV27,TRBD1,TGTGCCAGCAGTCTCTTGACAGGGGCTGGACCTTACGAGCAGTACTTC,CASSLLTGAGPYEQYF
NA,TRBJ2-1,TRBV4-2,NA,TGTGCCAGCAAACTCGCGGGCCACAATGAGCAGTTCTTC,CASKLAGHNEQFF
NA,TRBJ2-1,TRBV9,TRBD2,TGTGCCAGCAGCGCGCTGGGGCCGACTAGCGGGCGAGGGTACAATGAGCAGTTCTTC,CASSALGPTSGRGYNEQFF
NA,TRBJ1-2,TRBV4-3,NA,TGCGCCAGCAGCCAAGATCTTAACTATGGCTACACCTTC,CASSQDLNYGYTF
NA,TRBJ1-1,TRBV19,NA,TGTGCCAGTAGCCCCGTAGGCAGGGGAACTGAAGCTTTCTTT,CASSPVGRGTEAFF
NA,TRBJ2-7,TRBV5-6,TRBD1,TGTGCCAGCAGCTACGGAACAGGGGGAGCCGAGCAGTACTTC,CASSYGTGGAEQYF
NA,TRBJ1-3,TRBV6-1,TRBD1,TGTGCCAGCAGTGTCGGGACAGGGATATTCTCTGGAAACACCATATATTTT,CASSVGTGIFSGNTIYF
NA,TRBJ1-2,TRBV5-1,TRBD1,TGCGCCAGCAGCTCCGGGACAGGGAGGGGCTACACCTTC,CASSSGTGRGYTF
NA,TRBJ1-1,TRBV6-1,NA,TGTGCCAGCTTGGGCCTCACAACGGGGACTGAAGCTTTCTTT,CASLGLTTGTEAFF
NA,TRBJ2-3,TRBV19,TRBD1,TGTGCCAGTAGTCCGAACACAGGGGGCGATCGGTCAGATACGCAGTATTTT,CASSPNTGGDRSDTQYF
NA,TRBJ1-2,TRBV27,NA,TGTGCCAGCAGTTACAGAGGGCTTGAGGGCTACACCTTC,CASSYRGLEGYTF
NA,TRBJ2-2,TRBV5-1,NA,TGCGCCAGCAGCATTCGGACAGGAGGGGACGGGGAGCTGTTTTTT,CASSIRTGGDGELFF
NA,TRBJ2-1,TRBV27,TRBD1,TGTGCCTCCCGACCCGGGTCGGGACAGGTAGACAATGAGCAGTTCTTC,CASRPGSGQVDNEQFF
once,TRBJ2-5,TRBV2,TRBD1,TGTGCCAGCAGTGAATCAGGGACAGGGAGGGAGACCCAGTACTTC,CASSESGTGRETQYF
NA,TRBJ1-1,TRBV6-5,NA,TGTGCCAGCGAGCCGGAGGGGCGCACTGAAGCTTTCTTT,CASEPEGRTEAFF
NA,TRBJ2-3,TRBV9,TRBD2,TGTGCCAGCAGTGGGGTAGGGGAAGCGGGGCTATTTAGCACAGATACGCAGTATTTT,CASSGVGEAGLFSTDTQYF
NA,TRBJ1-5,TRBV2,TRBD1,TGTGCCAGCACCCTAAGGGGACAGGGTCAGCCCCAGCATTTT,CASTLRGQGQPQHF
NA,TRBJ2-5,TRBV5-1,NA,TGCGCCAGCTCGACTGTACAAGAGACCCAGTACTTC,CASSTVQETQYF
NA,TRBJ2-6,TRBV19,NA,TGTGCCACGCATGAGGAGGGGGGGTTGTGGGCCAACGTCCTGACTTTC,CATHEEGGLWANVLTF
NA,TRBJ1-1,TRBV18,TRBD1,TGTGCCAGCTCACCTCCCAGACAGGGAAGGAACACTGAAGCTTTCTTT,CASSPPRQGRNTEAFF
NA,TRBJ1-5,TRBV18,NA,TGTGCCAGCTCACCACGGGACACCCATAATCAGCCCCAGCATTTT,CASSPRDTHNQPQHF
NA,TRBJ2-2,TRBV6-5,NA,TGTGCCAGCACCAGGGTTGGCACCGGGGAGCTGTTTTTT,CASTRVGTGELFF
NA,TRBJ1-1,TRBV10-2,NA,TGCGCCAGCAGGACTGACGTTCAGGCTTTCTTT,CASRTDVQAFF
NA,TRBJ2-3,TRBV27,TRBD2,TGTGCCAGCAGTTCTAGCGGGGTGACAGATACGCAGTATTTT,CASSSSGVTDTQYF
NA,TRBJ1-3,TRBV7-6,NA,TGTGCCAGCAGCTTACTTACCCAGGTCACCGGGAACTCTGGAAACACCATATATTTT,CASSLLTQVTGNSGNTIYF
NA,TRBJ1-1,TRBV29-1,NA,TGCAGCGTTGAGTTTGCCAGGAACACTGAAGCTTTCTTT,CSVEFARNTEAFF
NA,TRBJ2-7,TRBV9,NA,TGTGCCAGCAGCGTCGGACAGAGTTCAACCTACGAGCAGTACTTC,CASSVGQSSTYEQYF
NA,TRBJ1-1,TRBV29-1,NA,TGCAGCGTTGCTAGCGGCGATCACCTCACTGAAGCTTTCTTT,CSVASGDHLTEAFF
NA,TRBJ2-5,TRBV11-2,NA,TGTGCCAGCAGCACGACAGGGAGGCAAGAGACCCAGTACTTC,CASSTTGRQETQYF
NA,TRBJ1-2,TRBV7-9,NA,TGTGCCAGCAGCCCCAGGTGGGGGCTCGGCTATGGCTACACCTTC,CASSPRWGLGYGYTF